This TCR beta chain was observed in a study of T cell responses to AZD1222 COVID-19 vaccine. Study outcomes and limitations: The reported proportion of spike-specific TCRs targeting unmutated variant regions was nearly half.

Data came from immunoSEQ multiplex PCR; TCRdb stores just in-frame clones and leaves some out. The table includes 100,000 to 150,000 clones, roughly 92% detected once. The CDR3 is made up of 13 amino acids. Germline V gene data show CDR1 as MNHEY and CDR2 as SVGEGT. V lost 6 bases, J lost 3 bases, and 8 bases lay in between. Details on this clone: The antigen is undetermined.

The chain couples TRBV6-2 or TRBV6-3 to TRBJ2-2; the D gene is possibly TRBD1 (5 bases). The receptor's source is an adult who received the AZD1222 COVID-19 vaccine. Here the sequenced sample was peripheral blood, taken 28 days after the second AZD1222 dose. The CDR3 protein is CASSDRHTGELFF. The CDR3 DNA sequence: TGTGCCAGCAGCGACAGACACACCGGGGAGCTGTTTTTT.